The source of this T cell receptor beta chain is a study of shared clonotypes between healthy human individuals. The junction had 4 bases not matched to a gene; V was cut back by 6 bases and J by 4 bases. The germline V gene has CDR1 SQVTM and CDR2 ANQGSEA. The CDR3 totals 12 residues. Nashville, Tennessee was home to all donors, who were Caucasian adults. The repertoire was sequenced with immunoSEQ multiplex PCR; TCRdb's copy has only in-frame clones and lacks some. The sample includes 700,000 or so clones, about two thirds of them seen just once. The clonotype comes from a woman in her thirties in good health. Sequencing was done on a sample of memory CD4+ T cells sorted from blood. Subset given: CD45RA-negative fraction. The J gene is TRBJ1-1, the V gene TRBV29-1; TRBD1 matches 8 bases. Written as DNA, the CDR3 is TGCAGCGTCAGACAGGGGTCCACTGAAGCTTTCTTT. Translation gives CSVRQGSTEAFF.